This TCR beta chain emerged from a study of blood T cell repertoires in COVID-19. Study information: The cDNA or gDNA used as material had been derived from T cells, B-cell-depleted T cells, or PBMCs.

The CDR3 is made up of 17 amino acids. V lost 5 bases to trimming and J lost 2 bases, with 19 bases between them. CDR1 is MNHEY and CDR2 is SVGEGT in the germline V gene. Repertoires were generated with immunoSEQ multiplex PCR, while TCRdb's copy carries only in-frame clones and drops some. The sample records 430,000 or so clones, 70% to 90% being singletons. The TCR was taken from a man between 18 and 35 years old with COVID-19, enrolled during active disease. The V gene is TRBV6-2 or TRBV6-3, the J gene TRBJ2-1, with D unclear. Sequencing was done on a sample of peripheral blood. The CDR3 DNA reads as TGTGCCAGCAGTACCCCTAGAGGAAGCTTGGCCTACAATGAGCAGTTCTTC. This encodes CASSTPRGSLAYNEQFF.